This T cell receptor beta chain emerged from a study of T-cell memory formation after mild COVID-19. Turning to the study itself: Clusters of TCRs were largely donor specific. Study conclusions and caveats: There was a balanced CD4/CD8 profile in clones contracting day 15 to 85, and later expanders leaned CD4+. Certain responding clones were present in pre-infection memory, suggesting participation of cross-reactive memory.

V lost 2 bases, J lost 5 bases, and 9 bases lay in between. The CDR3 is made up of 13 amino acids. TCRdb ran MiXCR on the 5' RACE reads and lists one entry per CDR3 protein. The table includes hundreds of thousands of distinct CDR3 sequences, roughly 13% detected once. This clonotype was seen a handful of times. The target antigen is unknown. This TCR came from a man between 18 and 29 years old who had mild COVID-19 (a few samples of this study predate the infection). Cell type and time point are not known. The sequencing sample was made of PBMCs or a T cell subset sorted from them (not recorded which). This rearrangement joins TRBV12-3 or TRBV12-4 to TRBJ1-1, with unresolved D. The CDR3 here is CASSLNPETEAFF. DNA for the CDR3: TGTGCCAGCAGTTTAAACCCGGAGACTGAAGCTTTCTTT.